This T cell receptor beta chain was identified in a study of T cell responses to AZD1222 COVID-19 vaccine. Assay: immunoSEQ multiplex PCR; the TCRdb copy retains only in-frame clones and omits some. The sample carries roughly 150,000 clones, 70% to 90% recorded once. This CDR3 is 14 amino acids long. Germline V gene sequence: CDR1 SGHRS, CDR2 YFSETQ. V was clipped by 5 bases and J by 4 bases, with 12 bases between them. General study findings and limits: Mapped onto spike, vaccine-associated CD4 TCRs spanned it and were dominant at 160-218 and 743-854. Targeting of unmutated variant regions was reportedly seen in nearly half of spike-specific TCRs. Baseline seropositives among AZD1222 recipients totaled only five or six. Females outnumbered males among donors, who were mostly white British; clonal diversity was possibly underestimated.

A word on this clone: Its antigen is as yet unknown.

This sequence originates from an adult in good health. The chain couples TRBV5-1 to TRBJ1-4; the D gene is possibly TRBD1 (5 bases). The specimen was peripheral blood, collected on day 0 of AZD1222 vaccination. The CDR3 region has the DNA TGCGCCAGCAGGACAGTCAAGAGTAATGAAAAACTGTTTTTT. Its translation: CASRTVKSNEKLFF.